Listed below are T cell receptor beta chains from one sample, sequenced in a study of CD8 T cells in ankylosing spondylitis. TCRdb recomputed calls from the 5' RACE reads with MiXCR, one row per CDR3 protein. Among 350,000 to 450,000 distinct CDR3 sequences listed, 20% to 25% were seen once. The specimen was blood, either unsorted or a sorted T cell fraction (not recorded which). These receptors originate from a male donor with ankylosing spondylitis or in good health (not recorded which). Both conserved end residues are part of each CDR3. A D gene is named only where the DNA matches it firmly. Part of the rows lack a size; the others show once, few, many or a class for expanded clones.

j_gene: TRBJ2-5
abundance: NA
v_gene: TRBV11-1
d_gene: NA
CDR3nt: TGTGCCAGCAGCCGCGGGCCAGGGCCACCAGAGACCCAGTACTTC
CDR3aa: CASSRGPGPPETQYF

j_gene: TRBJ2-3
abundance: NA
v_gene: TRBV9
d_gene: NA
CDR3nt: TGTGCCAGCAGCGTAGAGGACAGCTTTAGCACAGATACGCAGTATTTT
CDR3aa: CASSVEDSFSTDTQYF

j_gene: TRBJ2-3
abundance: NA
v_gene: TRBV20-1
d_gene: TRBD2
CDR3nt: TGCAGTGCAGAGCGGGGAGACACAGATACGCAGTATTTT
CDR3aa: CSAERGDTDTQYF

j_gene: TRBJ2-1
abundance: few
v_gene: TRBV5-8
d_gene: TRBD2
CDR3nt: TGTGCCGTCAGAGAGCGGGGGGGCCGGAATGAGCAGTTCTTC
CDR3aa: CAVRERGGRNEQFF

j_gene: TRBJ1-1
abundance: NA
v_gene: TRBV12-3/TRBV12-4
d_gene: NA
CDR3nt: TGTGCCAGCAGTTTTTTGCGGGGGAGCACTGAAGCTTTCTTT
CDR3aa: CASSFLRGSTEAFF

j_gene: TRBJ1-1
abundance: few
v_gene: TRBV5-1
d_gene: TRBD1
CDR3nt: TGCGCCAGCAGCTTGGAGCGACAGGGGCCTGAAGCTTTCTTT
CDR3aa: CASSLERQGPEAFF

j_gene: TRBJ2-2
abundance: NA
v_gene: TRBV4-1
d_gene: TRBD1
CDR3nt: TGCGCCAGCAGCCAAGAGGCACGGGACAGGTACACCGGGGAGCTGTTTTTT
CDR3aa: CASSQEARDRYTGELFF

j_gene: TRBJ2-3
abundance: NA
v_gene: TRBV6-5
d_gene: TRBD1
CDR3nt: TGTGCCAGCAGTTATGGGTCGCGTGTAGGACAGGGGTACACAGATACGCAGTATTTT
CDR3aa: CASSYGSRVGQGYTDTQYF

j_gene: TRBJ2-7
abundance: NA
v_gene: TRBV30
d_gene: NA
CDR3nt: TGTGCCTCCTCGACAGACGACTTCTACGAGCAGTACTTC
CDR3aa: CASSTDDFYEQYF

j_gene: TRBJ2-7
abundance: few
v_gene: TRBV9
d_gene: NA
CDR3nt: TGTGCCAGCAGCGTAGACGGACTGGGATACGAGCAGTACTTC
CDR3aa: CASSVDGLGYEQYF

j_gene: TRBJ2-3
abundance: NA
v_gene: TRBV7-9
d_gene: TRBD1
CDR3nt: TGTGCCAGCAGCAATCGACAGGGGCACACAGATACGCAGTATTTT
CDR3aa: CASSNRQGHTDTQYF

j_gene: TRBJ2-1
abundance: NA
v_gene: TRBV20-1
d_gene: TRBD2
CDR3nt: TGCAGTGCTAGAGATTTGCGGGGGGCCGCCAATGAGCAGTTCTTC
CDR3aa: CSARDLRGAANEQFF

j_gene: TRBJ2-3
abundance: NA
v_gene: TRBV9
d_gene: TRBD2
CDR3nt: TGTGCCAGCAGCCCGTGGACTAGCGGGGAATATACGCAGTATTTT
CDR3aa: CASSPWTSGEYTQYF

j_gene: TRBJ2-6
abundance: few
v_gene: TRBV20-1
d_gene: NA
CDR3nt: TGCAGTGCTAGGACCCTTCCTGGGGCCAACGTCCTGACTTTC
CDR3aa: CSARTLPGANVLTF

j_gene: TRBJ1-6
abundance: NA
v_gene: TRBV7-9
d_gene: TRBD1
CDR3nt: TGTGCCAGCAGCTTACAGGGGGCCTCCTATAATTCACCCCTCCACTTT
CDR3aa: CASSLQGASYNSPLHF

j_gene: TRBJ2-1
abundance: NA
v_gene: TRBV6-1
d_gene: NA
CDR3nt: TGTGCCAGCACCGTCACCGGGACTGAGCAGTTCTTC
CDR3aa: CASTVTGTEQFF

j_gene: TRBJ2-7
abundance: NA
v_gene: TRBV7-9
d_gene: NA
CDR3nt: TGTGCCAGCAGCCCCCTCCTCAGTATGTCCTACGAGCAGTACTTC
CDR3aa: CASSPLLSMSYEQYF

j_gene: TRBJ2-7
abundance: NA
v_gene: TRBV2
d_gene: TRBD2
CDR3nt: TGTGCCAGCAGTGAAGTCGGACTAGCGCCCGAGCAGTACTTC
CDR3aa: CASSEVGLAPEQYF

j_gene: TRBJ2-7
abundance: NA
v_gene: TRBV25-1
d_gene: TRBD2
CDR3nt: TGTGCCAGCACGGGGGGGCTCTCTCTCTACGAGCAGTACTTC
CDR3aa: CASTGGLSLYEQYF

j_gene: TRBJ2-7
abundance: NA
v_gene: TRBV3-1
d_gene: TRBD1
CDR3nt: TGTGCCAGCAGCGTGGGGACAGCCTCCTCCTACGAGCAGTACTTC
CDR3aa: CASSVGTASSYEQYF

j_gene: TRBJ2-7
abundance: NA
v_gene: TRBV5-1
d_gene: NA
CDR3nt: TGCGCCAGCAGCTCTAACCCCGGGCAGGGTGTCGAGCAGTACTTC
CDR3aa: CASSSNPGQGVEQYF

j_gene: TRBJ2-2
abundance: few
v_gene: TRBV15
d_gene: NA
CDR3nt: TGTGCCACCAGCAGTCCAGGGGTACGGACCGGGGAGCTGTTTTTT
CDR3aa: CATSSPGVRTGELFF

j_gene: TRBJ2-1
abundance: few
v_gene: TRBV9
d_gene: NA
CDR3nt: TGTGCCAGCAGCGTAGAAAATGAGCAGTTCTTC
CDR3aa: CASSVENEQFF

j_gene: TRBJ1-2
abundance: few
v_gene: TRBV28
d_gene: TRBD1
CDR3nt: TGTGCCAGCAGTTTATTGACAGGGGTTGAGGGCTACACCTTC
CDR3aa: CASSLLTGVEGYTF

j_gene: TRBJ2-7
abundance: NA
v_gene: TRBV25-1
d_gene: TRBD1
CDR3nt: TGTGCCAGCAGTGAAAATACAGGGGGCGTGGACGAGCAGTACTTC
CDR3aa: CASSENTGGVDEQYF

j_gene: TRBJ2-4
abundance: NA
v_gene: TRBV7-9
d_gene: NA
CDR3nt: TGTGCCAGCAGCTTAAGTCGGGGGTTCCTGGCCAAAAACATTCAGTACTTC
CDR3aa: CASSLSRGFLAKNIQYF

j_gene: TRBJ1-5
abundance: few
v_gene: TRBV7-6
d_gene: NA
CDR3nt: TGTGCCAGCAGCGAGGTTGTGAGCAATCAGCCCCAGCATTTT
CDR3aa: CASSEVVSNQPQHF

j_gene: TRBJ1-5
abundance: many
v_gene: TRBV6-1
d_gene: NA
CDR3nt: TGTGCCAGCAACCCTCAGCCCCAGCATTTT
CDR3aa: CASNPQPQHF

j_gene: TRBJ2-5
abundance: NA
v_gene: TRBV5-1
d_gene: NA
CDR3nt: TGCGCCAGCAGCTTGGCTGCTGAGACAGGCCAAGAGACCCAGTACTTC
CDR3aa: CASSLAAETGQETQYF

j_gene: TRBJ1-1
abundance: few
v_gene: TRBV28
d_gene: NA
CDR3nt: TGTGCCAGCAGTCGTGCTACTGAAGCTTTCTTT
CDR3aa: CASSRATEAFF

j_gene: TRBJ1-1
abundance: NA
v_gene: TRBV12-5
d_gene: NA
CDR3nt: TGTGCTAGTGAGTCGGGGGACGGTGAAGCTTTCTTT
CDR3aa: CASESGDGEAFF

j_gene: TRBJ2-7
abundance: NA
v_gene: TRBV10-3
d_gene: NA
CDR3nt: TGTGCCATCAGTGATCCCAACACCTACGAGCAGTACTTC
CDR3aa: CAISDPNTYEQYF

j_gene: TRBJ2-7
abundance: NA
v_gene: TRBV7-8
d_gene: NA
CDR3nt: TGTGCCAGCAGCTTAGCGGACAGCGGAACCTACGAGCAGTACTTC
CDR3aa: CASSLADSGTYEQYF